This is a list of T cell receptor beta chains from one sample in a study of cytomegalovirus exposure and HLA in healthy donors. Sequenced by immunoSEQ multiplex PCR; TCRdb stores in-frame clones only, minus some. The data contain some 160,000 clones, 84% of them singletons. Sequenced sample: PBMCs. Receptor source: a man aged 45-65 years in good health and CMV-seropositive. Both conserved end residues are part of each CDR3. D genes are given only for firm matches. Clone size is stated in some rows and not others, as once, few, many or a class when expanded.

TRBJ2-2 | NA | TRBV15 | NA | TGTGCCACCAGCAGAGAGGCCGGGGAATACACCGGGGAGCTGTTTTTT | CATSREAGEYTGELFF
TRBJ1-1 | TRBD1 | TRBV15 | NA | TGTGCCACCAGCACCCGGACAGGGGGCACTGAAGCTTTCTTT | CATSTRTGGTEAFF
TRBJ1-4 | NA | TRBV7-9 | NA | TGTGCCAGCAGCGCGGGAGACGGGGGAAGAAAGGAAAAACTGTTTTTT | CASSAGDGGRKEKLFF
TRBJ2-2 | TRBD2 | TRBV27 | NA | TGTGCCAGCAGTCCGGGGGGAGGTCGGGTGGAGCTGTTTTTT | CASSPGGGRVELFF
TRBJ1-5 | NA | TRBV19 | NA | TGTGCCAGTAGTATAGCGGACAGTGATCAGCCCCAGCATTTT | CASSIADSDQPQHF
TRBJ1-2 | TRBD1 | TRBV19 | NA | TGTGCCAGTAAAGGCCGGGACAGGGGGTATGGCTACACCTTC | CASKGRDRGYGYTF
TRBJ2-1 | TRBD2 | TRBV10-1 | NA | TGCGCCAGCAGTGTAAATATAGCGGGAGCGAACAATGAGCAGTTCTTC | CASSVNIAGANNEQFF
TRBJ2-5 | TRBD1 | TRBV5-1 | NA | TGCGCCAGCAGCTCGGGTCCAGGGGGAGAGACCCAGTACTTC | CASSSGPGGETQYF
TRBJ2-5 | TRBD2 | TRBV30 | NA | TGTGCCTGGAGCCGCGGGGGGCAAGAGACCCAGTACTTC | CAWSRGGQETQYF
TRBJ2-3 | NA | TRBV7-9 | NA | TGTGCCAGCAGCTTAGTGCAGGGCGTCACAGATACGCAGTATTTT | CASSLVQGVTDTQYF
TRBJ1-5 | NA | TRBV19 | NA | TGTGCCAGTAGTAACAAGGACAGACGTCAGCCCCAGCATTTT | CASSNKDRRQPQHF
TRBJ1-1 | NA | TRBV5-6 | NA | TGTGCCAGCAGCTTGGCCGCAGGCACTGAAGCTTTCTTT | CASSLAAGTEAFF
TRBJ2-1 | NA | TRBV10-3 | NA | TGTGCCATCAGTGTGGCCAATGAGCAGTTCTTC | CAISVANEQFF
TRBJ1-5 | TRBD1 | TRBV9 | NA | TGTGCCAGCAGCGTTGACAGGGATCAGCCCCAGCATTTT | CASSVDRDQPQHF
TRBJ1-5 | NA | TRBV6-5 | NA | TGTGCCAGCTCGACGGGATTCAATCAGCCCCAGCATTTT | CASSTGFNQPQHF
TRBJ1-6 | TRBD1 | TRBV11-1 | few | TGTGCCAGCAGCTCCCACGAGACAACAGGGGGTAGTTCACCCCTCCACTTT | CASSSHETTGGSSPLHF
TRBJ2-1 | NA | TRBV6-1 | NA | TGTGCCAGCAGTGATGTTCCGGGAACTTACTCCTACAATGAGCAGTTCTTC | CASSDVPGTYSYNEQFF
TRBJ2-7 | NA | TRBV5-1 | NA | TGCGCCAGCAGCACTTACACAGGGACCGAGCAGTACTTC | CASSTYTGTEQYF
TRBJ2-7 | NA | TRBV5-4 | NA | TGTGCCAGCAGCTTGAAATACAGAAAAGTTTCCGACGAGCAGTACTTC | CASSLKYRKVSDEQYF
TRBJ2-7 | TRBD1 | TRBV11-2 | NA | TGTGCCAGCAGCTGGGGACAGTCCTACGAGCAGTACTTC | CASSWGQSYEQYF
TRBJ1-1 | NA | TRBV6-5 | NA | TGTGCCAGCAGTGAAAACCGAGATTCCCGGGCTTTCTTT | CASSENRDSRAFF
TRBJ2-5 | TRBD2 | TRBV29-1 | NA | TGCAGCGTTGGGACCTTGGAGCGGGGGGACCAAGAGACCCAGTACTTC | CSVGTLERGDQETQYF
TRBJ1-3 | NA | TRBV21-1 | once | TGTGCCAGCAGCAAATTGGAGGGGTCTGGAAACACCATATATTTT | CASSKLEGSGNTIYF
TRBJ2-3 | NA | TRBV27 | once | TGTGCCAGCAGTTTAGGTACAGGCCCCCGGGATACGCAGTATTTT | CASSLGTGPRDTQYF
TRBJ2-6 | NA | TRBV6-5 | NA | TGTGCCAGCAGTTTTCAAGGGGGCTCTGGGGCCAACGTCCTGACTTTC | CASSFQGGSGANVLTF
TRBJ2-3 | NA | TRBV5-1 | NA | TGCGCCAGCAGCTTGGCCCCTACTTCTAGCACAGATACGCAGTATTTT | CASSLAPTSSTDTQYF
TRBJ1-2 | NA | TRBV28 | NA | TGTGCCGCCAGGGTTGAGGACTATGGCTACACCTTC | CAARVEDYGYTF
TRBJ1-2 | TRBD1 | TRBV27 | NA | TGTGCCAGCAGTCCTTTATACGGACAGGGCGGCTACACCTTC | CASSPLYGQGGYTF
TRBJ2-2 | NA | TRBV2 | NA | TGTGCCAGCAGTTATTCTCCTAGCTCCACCGGGGAGCTGTTTTTT | CASSYSPSSTGELFF
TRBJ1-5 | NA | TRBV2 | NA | TGTGCCAGCAGTAACGGCCGAGGTGGCAATCAGCCCCAGCATTTT | CASSNGRGGNQPQHF
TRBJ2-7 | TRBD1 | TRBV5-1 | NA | TGCGCCAGCAGCATCCGGGACAGGGGGCGGGGAGAGCAGTACTTC | CASSIRDRGRGEQYF